The sequence of this T cell receptor (beta chain) was determined in a study of T-cell memory formation after mild COVID-19. Germline values: CDR1 SGHTA, CDR2 FQGNSA. The CDR3 length is 13 residues. V lost 7 bases and J lost 5, with 13 bases in between. Study-level points and caveats: Clones that contracted from day 15 to 85 had balanced CD4/CD8; later expanders were CD4+ biased.

MiXCR, applied by TCRdb to the 5' RACE reads, yields one record per CDR3 protein. The table has about 200,000 distinct CDR3 sequences, around 8.8% seen once. This clonotype was detected ten times or more. Its specificity is unknown. The sequencing sample was made of PBMCs or a T cell subset sorted from them (not recorded which). The clonotype originates from a man aged 18 to 30 who had mild COVID-19 (a few samples of this study predate the infection). Cell type and time point are not known. The chain carries TRBV7-2 and TRBJ2-3; D gene uncertain. The CDR3 reads CASTPGGGDTQYF. In DNA, the CDR3 is TGTGCCAGCACCCCCGGCGGCGGAGATACGCAGTATTTT.